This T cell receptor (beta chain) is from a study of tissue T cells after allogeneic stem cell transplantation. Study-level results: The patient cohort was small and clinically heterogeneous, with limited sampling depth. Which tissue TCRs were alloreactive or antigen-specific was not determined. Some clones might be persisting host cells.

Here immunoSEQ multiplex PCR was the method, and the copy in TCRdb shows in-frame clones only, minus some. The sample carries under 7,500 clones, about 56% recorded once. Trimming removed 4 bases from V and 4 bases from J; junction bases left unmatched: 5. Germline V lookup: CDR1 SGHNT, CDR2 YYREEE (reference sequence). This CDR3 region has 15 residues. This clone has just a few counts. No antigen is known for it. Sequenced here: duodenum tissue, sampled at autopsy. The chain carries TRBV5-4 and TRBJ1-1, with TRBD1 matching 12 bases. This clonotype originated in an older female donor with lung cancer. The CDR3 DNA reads TGTGCCAGCAGCAGCCCGGGACAGGGGGCCACTGAAGCTTTCTTT. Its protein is CASSSPGQGATEAFF.